The present T cell receptor beta chain was sequenced within a study of shared T cell receptors in the human thymus. In germline, CDR1 is SGHAT, CDR2 FQNNGV. With 3 bases clipped from V and 3 bases from J, the junction kept 7 bases outside the gene matches. The CDR3 has 16 amino acids. This table comes from immunoSEQ multiplex PCR, and its TCRdb copy is limited to in-frame clones, with some not included. The sample has fewer than 700,000 clones, approximately 87% seen once; the top ten hold approximately 0.01%. This sample also belongs to another study, concerning human thymus T cells. From that report: Corrective heart surgery yielded resections, and these provided the thymus tissue. The related literature has documented a marked overlap of thymic repertoires among unrelated individuals.

The material sequenced was thymocytes. The V call is TRBV11-2, the J call TRBJ2-2; 7 nucleotides line up with TRBD1. The TCR sequence derives from a boy under two years old with a congenital heart defect. The CDR3 bases are TGTGCCAGCAGCTTCCCGGGACAGAGTGACACCGGGGAGCTGTTTTTT. This translates into CASSFPGQSDTGELFF.